The T cell receptor (beta chain) described here comes from a study of beta chain features in type 1 diabetes. The wider study: Examination spanned fewer than 140,000,000 sorted cells from all samples. General study points: Moderate yet significant TCRB CDR3 shortening was seen in Type 1 diabetes patients in all four CD4+ subsets. Across patients, naive, central memory and Treg TCRB repertoires exhibited apparently greater similarity than was observed across healthy donors.

About this clone: The target antigen is unknown.

What was sequenced were expressed TCRB transcripts, since all of the isolated RNA had been reverse transcribed. The method was immunoSEQ multiplex PCR; TCRdb's version includes in-frame clones alone and lacks a portion of them. The repertoire includes around 360,000 clones, roughly 12% of them detected once, and about 0.01% sits in the top ten. Germline CDR1 is LGHNA and CDR2 is YSLEER. The junction had 5 bases not matched to a gene; V was cut back by 1 base and J by 5 bases. The CDR3 is 15 residues long. This chain joins TRBV4-3 and TRBJ2-1, with 7 bases fitting TRBD2. Sequenced sample: naive CD4+ T cells from blood. The sequence derives from a woman under 30 with type 1 diabetes. In DNA form, the CDR3 reads TGCGCCAGCAGCCAAGGGGAGGGATCGGACAATGAGCAGTTCTTC. Amino acids: CASSQGEGSDNEQFF.